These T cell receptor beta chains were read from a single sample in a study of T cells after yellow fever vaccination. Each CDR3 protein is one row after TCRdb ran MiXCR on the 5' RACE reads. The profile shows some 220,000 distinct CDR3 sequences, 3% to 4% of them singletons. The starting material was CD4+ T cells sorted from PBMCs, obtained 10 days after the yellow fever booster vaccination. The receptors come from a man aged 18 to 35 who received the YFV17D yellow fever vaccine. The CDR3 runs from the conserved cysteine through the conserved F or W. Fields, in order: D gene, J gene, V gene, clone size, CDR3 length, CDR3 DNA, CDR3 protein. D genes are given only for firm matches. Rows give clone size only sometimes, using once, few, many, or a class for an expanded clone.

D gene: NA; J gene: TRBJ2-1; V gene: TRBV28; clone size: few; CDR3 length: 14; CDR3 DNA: TGTGCCAGCAGTTTATTAAGGACGGGCGGGGAGCAGTTCTTC; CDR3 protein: CASSLLRTGGEQFF
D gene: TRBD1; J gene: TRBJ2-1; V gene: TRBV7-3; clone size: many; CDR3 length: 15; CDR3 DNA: TGTGCCAGCAGCATCTCCGGGACAGGGGGGAATGAGCAGTTCTTC; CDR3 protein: CASSISGTGGNEQFF
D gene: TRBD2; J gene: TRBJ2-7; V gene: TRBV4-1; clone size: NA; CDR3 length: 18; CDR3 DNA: TGCGCCAGCAGCCAACCTACTAGCGGGGGGGTTTCTTCCCACGAGCAGTACTTC; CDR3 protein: CASSQPTSGGVSSHEQYF
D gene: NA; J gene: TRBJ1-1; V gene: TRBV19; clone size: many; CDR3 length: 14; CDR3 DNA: TGTGCCAGTAGTATGGCTGGGCGGACCACTGAAGCTTTCTTT; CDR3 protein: CASSMAGRTTEAFF
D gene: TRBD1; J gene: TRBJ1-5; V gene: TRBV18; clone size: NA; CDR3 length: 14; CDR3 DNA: TGTGCCAGCTCACCGGGACAGGGGTGGCAGCCCCAGCATTTT; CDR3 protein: CASSPGQGWQPQHF
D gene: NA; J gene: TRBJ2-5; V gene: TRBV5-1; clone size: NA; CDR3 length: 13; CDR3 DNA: TGCGCCAGCAGCACCAGGGCGGGGGAGACCCAGTACTTC; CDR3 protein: CASSTRAGETQYF
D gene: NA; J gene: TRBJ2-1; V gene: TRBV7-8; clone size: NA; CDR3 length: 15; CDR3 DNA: TGTGCCAGCAGAAAGGGACGGACCTCCTACAATGAGCAGTTCTTC; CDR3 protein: CASRKGRTSYNEQFF
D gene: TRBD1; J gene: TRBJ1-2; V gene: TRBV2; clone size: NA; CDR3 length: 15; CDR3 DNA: TGTGCCAGCAGTGAGGGAAGGGGGCTTGGTTATGGCTACACCTTC; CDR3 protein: CASSEGRGLGYGYTF
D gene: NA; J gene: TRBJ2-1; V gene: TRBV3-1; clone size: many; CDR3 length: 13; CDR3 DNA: TGTGCCAGCAGCCAGGGCCAACCCAGTGAGCAGTTCTTC; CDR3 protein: CASSQGQPSEQFF
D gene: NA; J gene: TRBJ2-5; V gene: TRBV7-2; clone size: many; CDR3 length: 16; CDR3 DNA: TGTGCCAGCAGTTTCCCTTACGCAGGGGGGAGAGAGACCCAGTACTTC; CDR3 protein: CASSFPYAGGRETQYF
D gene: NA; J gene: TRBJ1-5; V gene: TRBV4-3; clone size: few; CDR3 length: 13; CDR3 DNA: TGCGCCAGCAGCCAAGTCGGGGACCAGCCCCAGCATTTT; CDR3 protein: CASSQVGDQPQHF
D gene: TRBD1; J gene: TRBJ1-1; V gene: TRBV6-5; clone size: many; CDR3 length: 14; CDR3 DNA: TGTGCCAGCAGGCAACAGGGGGTGAACACTGAAGCTTTCTTT; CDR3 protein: CASRQQGVNTEAFF
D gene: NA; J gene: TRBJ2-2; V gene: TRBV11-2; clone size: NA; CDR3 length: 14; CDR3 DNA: TGTGCCAGCAGCTTAGGCGGTTTCACCGGGGAGCTGTTTTTT; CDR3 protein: CASSLGGFTGELFF
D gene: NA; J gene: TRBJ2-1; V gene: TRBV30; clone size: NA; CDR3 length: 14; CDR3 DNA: TGTGCCTGGAGCTTAATGGGCCTCCGCAATGAGCAGTTCTTC; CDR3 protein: CAWSLMGLRNEQFF
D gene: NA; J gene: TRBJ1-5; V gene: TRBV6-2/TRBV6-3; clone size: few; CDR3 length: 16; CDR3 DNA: TGTGCCAGCAGTTATGTCGGACGGTATAGCAATCAGCCCCAGCATTTT; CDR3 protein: CASSYVGRYSNQPQHF
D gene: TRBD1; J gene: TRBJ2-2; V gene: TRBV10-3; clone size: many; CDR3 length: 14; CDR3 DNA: TGTGCCATCAGGAGGACAGGGGACACCGGGGAGCTGTTTTTT; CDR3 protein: CAIRRTGDTGELFF